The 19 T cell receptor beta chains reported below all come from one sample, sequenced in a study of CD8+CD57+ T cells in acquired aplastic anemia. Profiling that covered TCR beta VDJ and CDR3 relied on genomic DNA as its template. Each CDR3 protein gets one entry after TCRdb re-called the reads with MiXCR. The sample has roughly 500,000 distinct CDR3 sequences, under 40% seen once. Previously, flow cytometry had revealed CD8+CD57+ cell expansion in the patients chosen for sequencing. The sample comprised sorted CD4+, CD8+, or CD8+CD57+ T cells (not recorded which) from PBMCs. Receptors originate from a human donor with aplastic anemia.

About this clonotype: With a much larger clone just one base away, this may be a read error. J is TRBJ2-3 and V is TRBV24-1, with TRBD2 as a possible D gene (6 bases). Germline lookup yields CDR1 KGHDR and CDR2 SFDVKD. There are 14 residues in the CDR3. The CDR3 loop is CATASAGSIDTQYF. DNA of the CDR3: TGTGCCACTGCCTCGGCGGGAAGCATAGATACGCAGTATTTT.

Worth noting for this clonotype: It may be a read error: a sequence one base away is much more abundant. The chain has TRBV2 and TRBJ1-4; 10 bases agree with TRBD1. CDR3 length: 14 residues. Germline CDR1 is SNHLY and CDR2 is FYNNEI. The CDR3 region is CVSRKDRGNEKLFF. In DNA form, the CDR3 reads TGTGTCAGCCGAAAGGACAGGGGGAATGAAAAACTGTTTTTT.

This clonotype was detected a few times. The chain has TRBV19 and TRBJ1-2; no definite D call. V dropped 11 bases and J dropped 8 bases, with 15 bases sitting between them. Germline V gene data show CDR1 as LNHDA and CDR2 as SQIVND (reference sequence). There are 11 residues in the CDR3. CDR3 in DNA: TGTGCCTGCGGTATAACAGAGGGCTACACCTTC. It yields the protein CACGITEGYTF.

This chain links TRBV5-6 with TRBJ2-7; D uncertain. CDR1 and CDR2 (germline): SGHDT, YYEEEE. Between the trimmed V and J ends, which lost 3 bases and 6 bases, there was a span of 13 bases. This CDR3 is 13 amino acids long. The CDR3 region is CASSSLPGSEQYF. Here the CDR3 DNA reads TGTGCCAGCAGCTCCCTCCCAGGCTCCGAGCAGTACTTC. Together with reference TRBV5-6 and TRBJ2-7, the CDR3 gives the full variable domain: DAGVTQSPTHLIKTRGQQVTLRCSPKSGHDTVSWYQQALGQGPQFIFQYYEEEERQRGNFPDRFSGHQFPNYSSELNVNALLLGDSALYLCASSSLPGSEQYFGPGTRLTVT.

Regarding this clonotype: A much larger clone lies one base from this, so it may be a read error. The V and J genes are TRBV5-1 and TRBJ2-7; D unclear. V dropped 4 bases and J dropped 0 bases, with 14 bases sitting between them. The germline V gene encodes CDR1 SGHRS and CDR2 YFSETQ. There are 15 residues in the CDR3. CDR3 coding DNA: TGCGCCAGCAGCCTGGCCACACGGTACTCCTACGAGCAGTACTTC. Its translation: CASSLATRYSYEQYF.

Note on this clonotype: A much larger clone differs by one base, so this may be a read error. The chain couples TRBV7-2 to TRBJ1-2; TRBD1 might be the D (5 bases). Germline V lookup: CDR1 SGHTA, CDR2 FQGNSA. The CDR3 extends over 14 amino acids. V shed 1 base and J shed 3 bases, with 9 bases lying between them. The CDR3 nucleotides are TGTGCCAGCAGCTTAGTTCAGGGTTACTATGGCTACACCTTC. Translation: CASSLVQGYYGYTF. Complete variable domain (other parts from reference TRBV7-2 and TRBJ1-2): GAGVSQSPSNKVTEKGKDVELRCDPISGHTALYWYRQSLGQGLEFLIYFQGNSAPDKSGLPSDRFSAERTGGSVSTLTIQRTQQEDSAVYLCASSLVQGYYGYTFGSGTRLTVV.

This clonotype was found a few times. As DNA, the CDR3 is TGTGCCAGCAGCTCCGCCCAGGGCGAGACCACTGAAGCTTTCTTT. Protein product: CASSSAQGETTEAFF. This chain connects TRBV25-1 to TRBJ1-1, with a weak D call TRBD1 (5 bases). Trimming stripped 6 bases from V and 4 bases from J, with 18 bases between. The CDR3 covers 15 residues. Looked up from germline, CDR1 is MGHDK and CDR2 is SYGVNS.

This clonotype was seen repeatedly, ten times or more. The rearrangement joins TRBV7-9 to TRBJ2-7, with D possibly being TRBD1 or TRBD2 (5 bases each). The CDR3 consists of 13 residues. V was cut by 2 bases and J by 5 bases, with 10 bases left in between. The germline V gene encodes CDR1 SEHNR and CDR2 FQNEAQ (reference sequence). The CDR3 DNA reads TGTGCCAGCAGCTTATCCGGGGACCACGAGCAGTACTTC. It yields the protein CASSLSGDHEQYF.

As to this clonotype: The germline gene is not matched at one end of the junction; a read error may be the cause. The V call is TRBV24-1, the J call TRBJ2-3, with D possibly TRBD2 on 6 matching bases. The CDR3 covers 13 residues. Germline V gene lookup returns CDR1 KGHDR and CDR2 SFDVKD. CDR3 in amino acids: CAASWRDADTQYF. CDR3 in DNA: TGTGCCGCCAGTTGGAGGGACGCAGATACGCAGTATTTT.

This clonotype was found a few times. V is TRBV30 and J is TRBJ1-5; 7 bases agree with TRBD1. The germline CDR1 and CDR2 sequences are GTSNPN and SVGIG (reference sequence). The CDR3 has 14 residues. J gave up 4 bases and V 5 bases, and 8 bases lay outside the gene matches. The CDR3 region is CAWGGDRENQPQHF. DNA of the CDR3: TGTGCCTGGGGTGGTGACAGGGAGAATCAGCCCCAGCATTTT.

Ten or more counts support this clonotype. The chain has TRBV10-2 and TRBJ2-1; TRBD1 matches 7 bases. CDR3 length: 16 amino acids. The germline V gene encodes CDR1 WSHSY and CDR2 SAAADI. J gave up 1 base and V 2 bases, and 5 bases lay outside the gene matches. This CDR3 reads CASSEVPGQSYNEQFF. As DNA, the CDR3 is TGCGCCAGCAGTGAGGTTCCGGGACAGTCCTACAATGAGCAGTTCTTC.

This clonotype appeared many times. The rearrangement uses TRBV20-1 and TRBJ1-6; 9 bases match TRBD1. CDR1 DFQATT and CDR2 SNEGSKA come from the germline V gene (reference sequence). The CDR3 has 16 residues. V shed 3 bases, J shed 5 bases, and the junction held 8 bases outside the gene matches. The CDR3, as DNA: TGCAGTGCTAGGGACAGGGGAGGGGAGAATAATTCACCCCTCCACTTT. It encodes CSARDRGGENNSPLHF.

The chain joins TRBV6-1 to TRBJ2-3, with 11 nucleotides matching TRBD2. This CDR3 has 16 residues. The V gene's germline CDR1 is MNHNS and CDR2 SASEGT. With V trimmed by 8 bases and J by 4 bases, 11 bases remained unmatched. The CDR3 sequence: CASSPLAGGSADTQYF. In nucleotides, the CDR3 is TGTGCCAGCTCCCCCTTAGCGGGAGGGTCGGCAGATACGCAGTATTTT.

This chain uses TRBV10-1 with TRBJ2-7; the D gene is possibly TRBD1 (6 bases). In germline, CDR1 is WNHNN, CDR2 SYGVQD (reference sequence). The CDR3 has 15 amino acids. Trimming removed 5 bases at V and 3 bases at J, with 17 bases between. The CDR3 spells CASSPGQGKDYEQYF. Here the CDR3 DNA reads TGCGCCAGCAGTCCGGGACAAGGAAAAGACTACGAGCAGTACTTC.

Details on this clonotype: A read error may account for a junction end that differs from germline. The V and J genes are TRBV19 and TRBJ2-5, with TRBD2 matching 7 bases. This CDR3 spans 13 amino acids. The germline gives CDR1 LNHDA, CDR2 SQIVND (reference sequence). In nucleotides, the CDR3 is TGTGCCGGTAGTAGGACTAGAGGCGAGACCCAGTACTTC. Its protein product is CAGSRTRGETQYF. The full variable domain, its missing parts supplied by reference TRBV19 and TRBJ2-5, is DGGITQSPKYLFRKEGQNVTLSCEQNLNHDAMYWYRQDPGQGLRLIYYSQIVNDFQKGDIAEGYSVSREKKESFPLTVTSAQKNPTAFYLCAGSRTRGETQYFGPGTRLLVL.

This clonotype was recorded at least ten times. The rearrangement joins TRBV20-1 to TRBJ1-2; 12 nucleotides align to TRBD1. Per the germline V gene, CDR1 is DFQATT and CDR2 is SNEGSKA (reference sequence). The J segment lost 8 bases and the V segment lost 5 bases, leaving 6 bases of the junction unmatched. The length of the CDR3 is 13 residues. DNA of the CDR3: TGCAGTGCTGGGGACAGGGGGCGAAAGGGCTACACCTTC. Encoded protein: CSAGDRGRKGYTF.

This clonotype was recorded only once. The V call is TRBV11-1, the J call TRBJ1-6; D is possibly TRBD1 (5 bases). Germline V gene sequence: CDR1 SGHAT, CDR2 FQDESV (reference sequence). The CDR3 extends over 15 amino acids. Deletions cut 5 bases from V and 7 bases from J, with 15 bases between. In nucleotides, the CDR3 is TGTGCCAGCAGCCCACCTTGGGGGACGAATTCACCCCTCCACTTT. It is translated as CASSPPWGTNSPLHF.

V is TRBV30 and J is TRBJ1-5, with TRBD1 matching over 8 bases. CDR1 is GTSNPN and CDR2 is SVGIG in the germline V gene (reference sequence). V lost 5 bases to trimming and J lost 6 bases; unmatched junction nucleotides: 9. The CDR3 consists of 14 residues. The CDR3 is CAWAGQAGSQPQHF. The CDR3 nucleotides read TGTGCCTGGGCGGGACAGGCGGGTAGTCAGCCCCAGCATTTT.

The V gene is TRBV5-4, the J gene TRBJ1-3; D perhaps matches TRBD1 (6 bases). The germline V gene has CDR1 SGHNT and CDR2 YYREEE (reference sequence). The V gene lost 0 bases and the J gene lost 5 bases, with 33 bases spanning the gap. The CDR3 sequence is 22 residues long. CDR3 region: CASSLEGFGRDTGRVARNTIYF. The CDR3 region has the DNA TGTGCCAGCAGCTTGGAGGGGTTTGGCCGGGACACTGGTCGCGTCGCCCGAAACACCATATATTTT.